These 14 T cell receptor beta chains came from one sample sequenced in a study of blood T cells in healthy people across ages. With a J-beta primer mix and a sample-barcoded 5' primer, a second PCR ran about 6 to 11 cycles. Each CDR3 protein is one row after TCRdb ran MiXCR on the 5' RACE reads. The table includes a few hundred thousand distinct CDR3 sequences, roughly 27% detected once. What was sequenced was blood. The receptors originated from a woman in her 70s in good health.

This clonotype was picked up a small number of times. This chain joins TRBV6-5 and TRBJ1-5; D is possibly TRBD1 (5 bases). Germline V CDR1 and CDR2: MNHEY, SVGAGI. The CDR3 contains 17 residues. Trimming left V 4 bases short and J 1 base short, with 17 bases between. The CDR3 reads CASSSRQTLTSNQPQHF. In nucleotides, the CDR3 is TGTGCCAGCAGTTCCCGACAGACCTTAACGAGCAATCAGCCCCAGCATTTT.

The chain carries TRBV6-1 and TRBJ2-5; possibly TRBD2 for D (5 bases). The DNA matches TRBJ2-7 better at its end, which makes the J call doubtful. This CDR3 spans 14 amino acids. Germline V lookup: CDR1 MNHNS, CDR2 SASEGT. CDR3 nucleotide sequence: TGTGCCAGCAGTGAAAGACCAGGAGGCTACGAGCAGTACTTC. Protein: CASSERPGGYEQYF.

The CDR3 loop reads CASSPDRVGQPQHF. The CDR3 nucleotides are TGTGCCAGTAGCCCGGACCGGGTGGGGCAGCCCCAGCATTTT. The gene calls are TRBV19 and TRBJ1-5; D uncertain. V was cut by 6 bases and J by 7 bases, with 16 bases left in between. From germline, CDR1 is LNHDA and CDR2 SQIVND (reference sequence). The CDR3 has 14 residues. The complete variable domain, with remaining parts taken from reference TRBV19 and TRBJ1-5, reads DGGITQSPKYLFRKEGQNVTLSCEQNLNHDAMYWYRQDPGQGLRLIYYSQIVNDFQKGDIAEGYSVSREKKESFPLTVTSAQKNPTAFYLCASSPDRVGQPQHFGDGTRLSIL.

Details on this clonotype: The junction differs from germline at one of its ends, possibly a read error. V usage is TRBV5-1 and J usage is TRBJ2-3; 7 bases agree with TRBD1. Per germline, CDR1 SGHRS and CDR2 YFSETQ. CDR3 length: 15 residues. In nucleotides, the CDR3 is TGCGCCAGCAGCTTTGTGGGACAGACCACAGATACGCAGTACTTT. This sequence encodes CASSFVGQTTDTQYF.

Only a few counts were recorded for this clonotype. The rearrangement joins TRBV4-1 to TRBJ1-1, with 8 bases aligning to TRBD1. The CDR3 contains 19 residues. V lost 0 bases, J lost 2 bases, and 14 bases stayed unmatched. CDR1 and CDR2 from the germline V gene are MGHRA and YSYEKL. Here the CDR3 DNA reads TGCGCCAGCAGCCAAGAGGTCCCAGGGGGCGCGTTCTCCAACACTGAAGCTTTCTTT. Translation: CASSQEVPGGAFSNTEAFF.

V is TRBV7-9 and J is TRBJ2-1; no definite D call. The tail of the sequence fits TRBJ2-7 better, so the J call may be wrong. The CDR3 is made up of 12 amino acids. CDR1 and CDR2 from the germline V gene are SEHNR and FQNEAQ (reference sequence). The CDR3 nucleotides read TGTGCCAGCAGCTTAGGAACCGACGAGCAGTACTTC. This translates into CASSLGTDEQYF.

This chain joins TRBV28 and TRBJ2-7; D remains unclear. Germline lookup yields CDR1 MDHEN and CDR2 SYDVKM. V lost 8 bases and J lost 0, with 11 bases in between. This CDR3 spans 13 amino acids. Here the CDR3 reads CASSAVSSYEQYF. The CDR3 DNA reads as TGTGCCAGCTCTGCGGTGTCCTCCTACGAGCAGTACTTC.

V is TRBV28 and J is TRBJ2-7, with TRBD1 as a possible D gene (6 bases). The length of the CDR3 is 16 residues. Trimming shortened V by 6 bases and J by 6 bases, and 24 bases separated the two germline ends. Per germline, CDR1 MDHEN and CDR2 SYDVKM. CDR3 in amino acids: CASRPRWGQGGSEQYF. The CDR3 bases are TGTGCCAGCAGACCCCGGTGGGGGCAGGGTGGGTCCGAGCAGTACTTC.

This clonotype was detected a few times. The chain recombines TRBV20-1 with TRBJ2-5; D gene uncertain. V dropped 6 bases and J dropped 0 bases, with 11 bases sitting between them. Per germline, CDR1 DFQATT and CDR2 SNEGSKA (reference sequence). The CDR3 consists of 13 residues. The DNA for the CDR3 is TGCAGTGCCTCCGATTGGTACCAAGAGACCCAGTACTTC. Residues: CSASDWYQETQYF.

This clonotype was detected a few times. The CDR3 DNA reads TGTGCCAGCAACCTGGGGCGTATGAACACTGAAGCTTTCTTT. Its protein is CASNLGRMNTEAFF. The chain is built from TRBV6-5 and TRBJ1-1; D is possibly TRBD1 (5 bases). CDR1 and CDR2 (germline): MNHEY, SVGAGI. Trimming pared 7 bases from V and 0 bases from J, leaving 12 bases between. CDR3 size: 14 residues.

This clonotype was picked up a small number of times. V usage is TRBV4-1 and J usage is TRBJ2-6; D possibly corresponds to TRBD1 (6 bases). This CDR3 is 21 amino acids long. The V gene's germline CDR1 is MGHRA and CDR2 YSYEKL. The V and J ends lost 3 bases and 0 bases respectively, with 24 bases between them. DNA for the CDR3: TGCGCCAGCAGCCAGAAGGGGGACACACCGAGTCTATTCTCTGGGGCCAACGTCCTGACTTTC. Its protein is CASSQKGDTPSLFSGANVLTF.

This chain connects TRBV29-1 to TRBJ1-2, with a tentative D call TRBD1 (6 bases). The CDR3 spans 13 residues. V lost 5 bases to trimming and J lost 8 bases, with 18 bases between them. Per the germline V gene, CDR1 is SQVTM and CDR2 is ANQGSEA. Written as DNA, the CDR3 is TGCAGCGTTTATAGGGACGGGGGCTCGGGCTACACCTTC. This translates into CSVYRDGGSGYTF.

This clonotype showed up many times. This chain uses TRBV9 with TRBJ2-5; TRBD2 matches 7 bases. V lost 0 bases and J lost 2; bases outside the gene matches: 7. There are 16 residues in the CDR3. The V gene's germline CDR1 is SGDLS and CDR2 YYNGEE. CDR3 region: CASSVGPLAAQETQYF. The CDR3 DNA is TGTGCCAGCAGCGTAGGTCCCCTAGCGGCTCAAGAGACCCAGTACTTC.

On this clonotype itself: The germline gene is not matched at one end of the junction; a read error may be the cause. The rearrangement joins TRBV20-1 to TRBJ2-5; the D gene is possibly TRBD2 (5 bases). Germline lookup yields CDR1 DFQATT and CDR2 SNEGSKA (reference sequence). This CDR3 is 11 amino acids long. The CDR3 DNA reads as TGCAGTGCTGTTCAGGAGGAGACCCGGTACTTC. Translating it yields CSAVQEETRYF.